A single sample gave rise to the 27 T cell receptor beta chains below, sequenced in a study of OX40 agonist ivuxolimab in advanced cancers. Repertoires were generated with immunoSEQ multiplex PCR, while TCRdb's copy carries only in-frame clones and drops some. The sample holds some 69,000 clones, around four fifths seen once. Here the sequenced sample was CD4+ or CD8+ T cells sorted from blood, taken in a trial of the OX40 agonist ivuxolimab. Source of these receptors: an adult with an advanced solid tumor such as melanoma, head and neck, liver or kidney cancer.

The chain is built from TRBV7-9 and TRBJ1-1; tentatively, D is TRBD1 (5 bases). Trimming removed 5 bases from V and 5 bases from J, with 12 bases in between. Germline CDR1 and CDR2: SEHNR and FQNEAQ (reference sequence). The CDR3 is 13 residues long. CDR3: CASSRLGGTEAFF. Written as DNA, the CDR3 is TGTGCCAGCAGCCGCCTGGGGGGGACTGAAGCTTTCTTT.

The CDR3 nucleotides read TGTGCCAGCAGCCCGAGGGGGGGTTCCTACGAGCAGTACTTC. Amino acid sequence: CASSPRGGSYEQYF. The chain combines TRBV4-2 with TRBJ2-7, with D tentatively TRBD2 (7 bases). The germline V and J ends were trimmed by 4 bases and 1 base, with 11 bases remaining between them. The CDR3 has 14 amino acids. Germline assignment: CDR1 LGHNA and CDR2 YNFKEQ.

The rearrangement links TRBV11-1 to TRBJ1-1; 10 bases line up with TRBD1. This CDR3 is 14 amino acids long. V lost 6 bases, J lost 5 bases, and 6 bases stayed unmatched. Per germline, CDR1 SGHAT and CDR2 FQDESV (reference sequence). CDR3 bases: TGTGCCAGCAGACGACAGGGGGCTTGGACTGAAGCTTTCTTT. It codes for CASRRQGAWTEAFF. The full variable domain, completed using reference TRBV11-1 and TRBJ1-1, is EAEVAQSPRYKITEKSQAVAFWCDPISGHATLYWYRQILGQGPELLVQFQDESVVDDSQLPKDRFSAERLKGVDSTLKIQPAELGDSAMYLCASRRQGAWTEAFFGQGTRLTVV.

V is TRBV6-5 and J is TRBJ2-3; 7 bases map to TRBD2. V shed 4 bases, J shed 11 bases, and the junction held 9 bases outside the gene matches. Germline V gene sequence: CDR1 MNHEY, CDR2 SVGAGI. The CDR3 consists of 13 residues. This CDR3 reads CASSLFGGDLQYF. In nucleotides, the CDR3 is TGTGCCAGCAGTTTGTTTGGGGGGGACCTGCAGTATTTT.

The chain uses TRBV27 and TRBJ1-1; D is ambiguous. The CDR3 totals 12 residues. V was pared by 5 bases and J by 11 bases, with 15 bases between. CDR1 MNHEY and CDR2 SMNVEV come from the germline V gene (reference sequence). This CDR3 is CASSPLPGRAFF. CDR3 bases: TGTGCCAGCAGTCCTCTACCCGGCCGGGCTTTCTTT.

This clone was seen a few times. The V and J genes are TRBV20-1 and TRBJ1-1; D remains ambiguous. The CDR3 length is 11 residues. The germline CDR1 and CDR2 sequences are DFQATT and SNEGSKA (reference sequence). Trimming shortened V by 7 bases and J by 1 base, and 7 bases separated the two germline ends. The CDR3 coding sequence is TGCAGTGGTAGGGAGAACACTGAAGCTTTCTTT. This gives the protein CSGRENTEAFF.

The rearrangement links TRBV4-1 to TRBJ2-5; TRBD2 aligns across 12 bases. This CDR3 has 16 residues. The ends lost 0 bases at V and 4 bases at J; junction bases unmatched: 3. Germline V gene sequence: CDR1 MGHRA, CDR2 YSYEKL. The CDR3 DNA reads TGCGCCAGCAGCCAAGAGCCGACTAGCGGGGGAGAGACCCAGTACTTC. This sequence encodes CASSQEPTSGGETQYF.

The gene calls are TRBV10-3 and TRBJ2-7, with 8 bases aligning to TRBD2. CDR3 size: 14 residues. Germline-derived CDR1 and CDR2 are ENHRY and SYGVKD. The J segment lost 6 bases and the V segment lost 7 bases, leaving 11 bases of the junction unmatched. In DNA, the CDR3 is TGTGCCATCACCCCAGTTGCGGGAGGCGCCGAGCAGTACTTC. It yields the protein CAITPVAGGAEQYF.

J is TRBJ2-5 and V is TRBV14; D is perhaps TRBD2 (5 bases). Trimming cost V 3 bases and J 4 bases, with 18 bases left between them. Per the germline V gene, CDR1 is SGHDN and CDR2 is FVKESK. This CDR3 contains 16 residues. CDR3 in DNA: TGTGCCAGCAGCCAGACCCGCTTCGGACTTGTAGAGACCCAGTACTTC. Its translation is CASSQTRFGLVETQYF.

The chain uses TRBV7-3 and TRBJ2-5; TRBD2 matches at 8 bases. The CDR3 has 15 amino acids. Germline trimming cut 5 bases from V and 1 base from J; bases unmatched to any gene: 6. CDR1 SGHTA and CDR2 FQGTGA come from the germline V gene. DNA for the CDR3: TGTGCCAGCAGCCGTAGCGGGGCCACCCAAGAGACCCAGTACTTC. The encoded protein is CASSRSGATQETQYF.

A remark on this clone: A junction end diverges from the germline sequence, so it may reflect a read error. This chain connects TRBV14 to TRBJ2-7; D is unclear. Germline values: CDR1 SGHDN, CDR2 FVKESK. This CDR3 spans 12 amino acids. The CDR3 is CASSAFNYGQYF. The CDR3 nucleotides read TGTGCCAGCAGCGCGTTCAACTACGGGCAGTACTTC.

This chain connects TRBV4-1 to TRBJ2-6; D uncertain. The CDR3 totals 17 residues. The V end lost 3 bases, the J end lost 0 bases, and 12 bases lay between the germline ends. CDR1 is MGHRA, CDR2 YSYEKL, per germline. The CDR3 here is CASSQGPTGSGANVLTF. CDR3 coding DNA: TGCGCCAGCAGCCAGGGCCCAACTGGCTCTGGGGCCAACGTCCTGACTTTC.

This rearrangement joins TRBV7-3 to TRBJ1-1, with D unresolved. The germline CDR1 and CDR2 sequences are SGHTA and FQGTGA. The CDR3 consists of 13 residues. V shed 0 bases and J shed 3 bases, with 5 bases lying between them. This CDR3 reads CASSLTPDTEAFF. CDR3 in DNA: TGTGCCAGCAGCTTAACCCCGGACACTGAAGCTTTCTTT.

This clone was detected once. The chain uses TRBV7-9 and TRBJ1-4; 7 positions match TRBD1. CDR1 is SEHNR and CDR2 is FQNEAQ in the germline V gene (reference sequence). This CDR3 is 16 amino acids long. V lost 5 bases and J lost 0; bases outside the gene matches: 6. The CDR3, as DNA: TGTGCCAGCAGCCTTGGGACAGCCTCAACTAATGAAAAACTGTTTTTT. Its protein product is CASSLGTASTNEKLFF.

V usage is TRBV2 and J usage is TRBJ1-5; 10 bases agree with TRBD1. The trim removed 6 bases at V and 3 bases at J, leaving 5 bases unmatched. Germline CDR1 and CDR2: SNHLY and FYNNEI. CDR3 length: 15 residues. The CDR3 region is CASSATGGDNQPQHF. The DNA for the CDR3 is TGTGCCAGCAGCGCGACAGGGGGCGACAATCAGCCCCAGCATTTT.

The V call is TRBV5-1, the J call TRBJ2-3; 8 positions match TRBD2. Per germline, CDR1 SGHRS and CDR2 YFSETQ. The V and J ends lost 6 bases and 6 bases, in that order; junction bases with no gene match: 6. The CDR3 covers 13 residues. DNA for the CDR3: TGCGCCAGCAACGCGGGGGGAGGTGATACGCAGTATTTT. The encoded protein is CASNAGGGDTQYF.

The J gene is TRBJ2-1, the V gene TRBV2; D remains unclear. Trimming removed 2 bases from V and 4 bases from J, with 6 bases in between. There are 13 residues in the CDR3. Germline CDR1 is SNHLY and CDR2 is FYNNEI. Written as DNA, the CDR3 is TGTGCCAGCAGTGAAAAGGAATACAATGAGCAGTTCTTC. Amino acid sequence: CASSEKEYNEQFF. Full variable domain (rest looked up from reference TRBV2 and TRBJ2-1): EPEVTQTPSHQVTQMGQEVILRCVPISNHLYFYWYRQILGQKVEFLVSFYNNEISEKSEIFDDQFSVERPDGSNFTLKIRSTKLEDSAMYFCASSEKEYNEQFFGPGTRLTVL.

The DNA of the CDR3 is TGCGCCAGCAGCTTCGAGGCCCGAGACTCTGGAAACACCATATATTTT. It translates to CASSFEARDSGNTIYF. V usage is TRBV5-1 and J usage is TRBJ1-3; unclear D gene. Germline V CDR1 and CDR2: SGHRS, YFSETQ. This CDR3 is built from 16 residues. The V end lost 2 bases, the J end lost 0 bases, and 12 bases lay between the germline ends.

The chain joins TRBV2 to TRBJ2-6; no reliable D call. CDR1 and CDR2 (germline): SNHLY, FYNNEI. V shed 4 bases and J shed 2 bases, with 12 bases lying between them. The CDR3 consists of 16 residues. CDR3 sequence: CASSVDPNPGANVLTF. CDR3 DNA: TGTGCCAGCAGTGTTGACCCTAACCCTGGGGCCAACGTCCTGACTTTC.

The chain's CDR3 is CASSDRLAGDTGELFF. The CDR3 nucleotides are TGTGCCAGCAGTGACAGACTAGCGGGGGACACCGGGGAGCTGTTTTTT. V usage is TRBV6-1 and J usage is TRBJ2-2, with 12 bases lining up with TRBD2. The CDR3 length is 16 residues. V dropped 3 bases and J dropped 3; count of bases not matched to a gene: 2. Germline CDR1 reads MNHNS; CDR2 reads SASEGT.

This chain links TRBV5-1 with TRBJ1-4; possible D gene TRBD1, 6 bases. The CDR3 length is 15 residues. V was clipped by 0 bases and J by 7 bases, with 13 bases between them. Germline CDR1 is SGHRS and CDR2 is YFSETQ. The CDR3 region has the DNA TGCGCCAGCAGCTTGGGTGCAGGGGCGGGTGAAAAACTGTTTTTT. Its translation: CASSLGAGAGEKLFF.

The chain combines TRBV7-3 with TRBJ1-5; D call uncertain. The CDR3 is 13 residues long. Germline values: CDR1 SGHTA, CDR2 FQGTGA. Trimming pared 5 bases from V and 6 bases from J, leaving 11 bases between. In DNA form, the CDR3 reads TGTGCCAGCAGCCCTGATTCCGGTCAGCCCCAGCATTTT. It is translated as CASSPDSGQPQHF.

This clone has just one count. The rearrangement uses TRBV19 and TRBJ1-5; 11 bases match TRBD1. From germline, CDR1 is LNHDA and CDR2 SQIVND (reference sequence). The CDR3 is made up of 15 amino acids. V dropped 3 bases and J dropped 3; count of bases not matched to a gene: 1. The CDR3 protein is CASSIGQGANQPQHF. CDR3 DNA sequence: TGTGCCAGTAGTATCGGACAGGGGGCCAATCAGCCCCAGCATTTT.

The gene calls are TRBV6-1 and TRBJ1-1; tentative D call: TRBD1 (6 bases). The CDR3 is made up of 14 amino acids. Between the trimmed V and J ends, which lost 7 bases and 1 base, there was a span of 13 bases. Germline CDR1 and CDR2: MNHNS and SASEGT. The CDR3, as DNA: TGTGCCAGCATCCTTGGACAGTCGAACACTGAAGCTTTCTTT. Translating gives CASILGQSNTEAFF.

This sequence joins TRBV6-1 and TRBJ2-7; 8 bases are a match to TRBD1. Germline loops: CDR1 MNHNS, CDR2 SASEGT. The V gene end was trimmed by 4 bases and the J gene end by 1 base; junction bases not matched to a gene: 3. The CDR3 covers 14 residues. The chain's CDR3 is CASSVTGGSYEQYF. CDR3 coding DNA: TGTGCCAGCAGTGTAACAGGGGGGTCCTACGAGCAGTACTTC.

CDR3 DNA: TGTGCCAGCCAGGACTCTCGATCCCACAATGAGCAGTTCTTC. It translates to CASQDSRSHNEQFF. This chain joins TRBV27 and TRBJ2-1, with D possibly TRBD2 on 5 matching bases. The ends were cut back, 8 bases at V and 5 bases at J, with 16 bases in the middle. Germline CDR1 is MNHEY and CDR2 is SMNVEV (reference sequence). The CDR3 has 14 amino acids.

CDR3 region: CASGLGGSGANVLTF. CDR3 nucleotide sequence: TGTGCTAGTGGCCTGGGGGGCTCTGGGGCCAACGTCCTGACTTTC. The V call is TRBV12-5, the J call TRBJ2-6, with TRBD2 as a possible D gene (6 bases). This CDR3 contains 15 residues. CDR1 and CDR2 from the germline V gene are LGHNT and FRNRAP. Deletions cut 6 bases from V and 0 bases from J, with 9 bases between.